These T cell receptor beta chains were read from a single sample in a study of blood T cells in healthy people across ages. TCRdb redid the calling of the 5' RACE reads with MiXCR, one entry per CDR3 protein. The repertoire has 1.5 million to 2 million distinct CDR3 sequences, 30% to 40% of them found once; the top ten carry 23%. Input material: blood. Source of these receptors: a human donor in good health. Each CDR3 is given without its conserved first and last residue. Each record gives: J gene, V gene, CDR3 protein.

TRBJ1-1,TRBV11-2,ASSFLVRDRDLRAMNTEAF
TRBJ2-2,TRBV29-1,SAATSIQTGELF
TRBJ2-1,TRBV13,ASSSSEEQF
TRBJ1-2,TRBV6-1,ASSEALAAYGYT
TRBJ1-1,TRBV29-1,SVDRGIDTEAF
TRBJ1-6,TRBV5-1,ASSFGPGKNSPLH
TRBJ2-7,TRBV24-1,ATSDSGQGFYEQY
TRBJ1-2,TRBV6-5,ASSYGAGRSYGYT
TRBJ1-2,TRBV6-6,ASSYLFSPGQGYGYT
TRBJ2-3,TRBV7-2,ASSSGVTSDTQY
TRBJ1-4,TRBV27,ASSPSRRVEEKLF
TRBJ2-5,TRBV12-3/TRBV12-4,ASRGTGEGEQY
TRBJ2-3,TRBV9,ASSGLEDTQY
TRBJ2-7,TRBV12-3/TRBV12-4,ASSLAGESLSYEQY
TRBJ2-7,TRBV7-9,ASSRTGVGYEQY
TRBJ1-5,TRBV5-1,ASSIGFRDQPQH
TRBJ2-1,TRBV20-1,SASHPLAGGLNEQF
-,TRBV10-3,AITSDALGHEQY
TRBJ2-2,TRBV20-1,SARISGPNTGELF
TRBJ1-2,TRBV7-2,ASSLGSSGGYNGYT
TRBJ1-1,TRBV13,ASSFVTGLMNTEAF
-,TRBV24-1,ATSSTVLDEQY
TRBJ2-7,TRBV4-3,ASSQDRTGGQGKYEQY